The entry that follows covers one TCR beta chain sequence. TCRdb keeps only in-frame clones here, not all; method: immunoSEQ multiplex PCR. In the table there are about 160,000 clones, about 92% of which are singletons. This specimen belongs to a study of blood T cell repertoires in COVID-19. CDR1 and CDR2 (germline): KGHSH, LQKENI. The V and J ends lost 2 bases and 4 bases, in that order; junction bases with no gene match: 10. The CDR3 totals 16 residues. The source of this sequence is a man aged 25-40 years with COVID-19, enrolled during active disease. The chain carries TRBV18 and TRBJ1-2; 7 bases agree with TRBD1. Sequencing was performed on peripheral blood. CDR3 in DNA: TGTGCCAGCTCACCATCCCGACAGGGAGAAACCTATGGCTACACCTTC. Amino acid sequence: CASSPSRQGETYGYTF. Full variable domain (outside the CDR3, taken from reference TRBV18 and TRBJ1-2): NAGVMQNPRHLVRRRGQEARLRCSPMKGHSHVYWYRQLPEEGLKFMVYLQKENIIDESGMPKERFSAEFPKEGPSILRIQQVVRGDSAAYFCASSPSRQGETYGYTFGSGTRLTVV.